Reported below is one TCR beta chain. The data were taken from a study of blood T cell repertoires in COVID-19. On the study more broadly: Specimens from acute and convalescent COVID-19 originated in the United States, Italy and Spain.

The CDR3 sequence is 16 residues long. Germline lookup yields CDR1 SGHTA and CDR2 FQGNSA. Trimming cost V 5 bases and J 4 bases; bases outside gene matches: 12. Generated by immunoSEQ multiplex PCR, the TCRdb table keeps only in-frame clones and is missing some. Of 62,000 or so clones listed, just over 85% are singletons. This clonotype was obtained from a woman in her sixties with acute or convalescent COVID-19. The rearrangement uses TRBV7-2 and TRBJ1-1; 8 bases are a match to TRBD1. Sequencing used peripheral blood. The CDR3 spells CASSEQTGALGTEAFF. In DNA form, the CDR3 reads TGTGCCAGCAGCGAGCAGACAGGGGCATTGGGCACTGAAGCTTTCTTT.